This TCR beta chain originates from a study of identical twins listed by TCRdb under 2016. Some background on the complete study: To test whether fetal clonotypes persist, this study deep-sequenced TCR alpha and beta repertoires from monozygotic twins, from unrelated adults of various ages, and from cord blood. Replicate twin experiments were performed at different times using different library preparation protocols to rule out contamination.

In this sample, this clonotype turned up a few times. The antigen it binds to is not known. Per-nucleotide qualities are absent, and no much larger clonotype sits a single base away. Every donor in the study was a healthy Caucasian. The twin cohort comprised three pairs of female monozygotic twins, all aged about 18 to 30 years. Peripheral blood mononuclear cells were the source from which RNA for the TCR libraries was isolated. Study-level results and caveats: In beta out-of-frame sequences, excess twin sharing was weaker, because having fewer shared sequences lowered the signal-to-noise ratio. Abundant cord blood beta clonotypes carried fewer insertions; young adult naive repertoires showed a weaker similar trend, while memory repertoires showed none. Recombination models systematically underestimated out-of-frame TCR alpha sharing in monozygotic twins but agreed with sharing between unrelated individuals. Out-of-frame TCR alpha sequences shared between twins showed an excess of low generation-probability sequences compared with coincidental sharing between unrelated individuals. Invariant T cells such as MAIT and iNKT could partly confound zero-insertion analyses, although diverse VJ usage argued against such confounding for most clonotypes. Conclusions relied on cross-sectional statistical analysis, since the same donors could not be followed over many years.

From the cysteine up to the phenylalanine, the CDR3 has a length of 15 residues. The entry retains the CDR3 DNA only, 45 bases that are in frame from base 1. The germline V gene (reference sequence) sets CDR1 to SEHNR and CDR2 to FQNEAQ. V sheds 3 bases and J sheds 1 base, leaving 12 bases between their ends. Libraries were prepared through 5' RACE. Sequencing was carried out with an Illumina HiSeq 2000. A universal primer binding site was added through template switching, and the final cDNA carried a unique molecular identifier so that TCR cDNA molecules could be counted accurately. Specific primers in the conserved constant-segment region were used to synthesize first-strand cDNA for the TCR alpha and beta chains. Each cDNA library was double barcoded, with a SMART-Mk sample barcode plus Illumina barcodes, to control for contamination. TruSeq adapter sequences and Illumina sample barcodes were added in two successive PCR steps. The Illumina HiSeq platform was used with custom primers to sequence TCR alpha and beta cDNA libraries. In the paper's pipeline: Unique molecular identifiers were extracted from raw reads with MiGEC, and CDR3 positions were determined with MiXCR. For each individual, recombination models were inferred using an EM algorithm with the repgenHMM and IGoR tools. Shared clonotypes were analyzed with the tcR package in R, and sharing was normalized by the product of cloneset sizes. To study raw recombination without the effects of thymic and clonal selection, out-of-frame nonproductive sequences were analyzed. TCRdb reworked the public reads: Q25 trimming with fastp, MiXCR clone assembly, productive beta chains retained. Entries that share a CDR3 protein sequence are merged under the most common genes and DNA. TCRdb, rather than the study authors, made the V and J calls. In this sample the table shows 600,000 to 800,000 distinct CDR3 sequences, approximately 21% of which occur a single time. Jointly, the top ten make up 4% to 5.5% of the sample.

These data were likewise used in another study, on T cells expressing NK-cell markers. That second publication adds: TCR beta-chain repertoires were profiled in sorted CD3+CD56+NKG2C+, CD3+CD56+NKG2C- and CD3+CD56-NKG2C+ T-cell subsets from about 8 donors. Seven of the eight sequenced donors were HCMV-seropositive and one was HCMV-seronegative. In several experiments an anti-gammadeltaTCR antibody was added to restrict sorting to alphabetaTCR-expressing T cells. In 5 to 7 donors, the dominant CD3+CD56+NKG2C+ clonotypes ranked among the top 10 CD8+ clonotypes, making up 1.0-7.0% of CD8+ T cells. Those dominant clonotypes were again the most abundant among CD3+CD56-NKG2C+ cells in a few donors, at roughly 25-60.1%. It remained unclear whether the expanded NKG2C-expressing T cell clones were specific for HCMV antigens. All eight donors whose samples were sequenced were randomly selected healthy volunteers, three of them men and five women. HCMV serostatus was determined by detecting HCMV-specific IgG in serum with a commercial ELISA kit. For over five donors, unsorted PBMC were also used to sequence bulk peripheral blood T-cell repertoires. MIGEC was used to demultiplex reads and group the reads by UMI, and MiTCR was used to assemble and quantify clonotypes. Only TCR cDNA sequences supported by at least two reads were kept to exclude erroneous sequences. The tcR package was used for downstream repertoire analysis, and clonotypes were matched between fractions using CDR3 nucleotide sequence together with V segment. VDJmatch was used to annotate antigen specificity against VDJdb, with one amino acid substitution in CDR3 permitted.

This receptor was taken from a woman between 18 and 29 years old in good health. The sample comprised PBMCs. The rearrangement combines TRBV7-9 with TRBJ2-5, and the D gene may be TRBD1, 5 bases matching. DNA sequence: TGTGCCAGCAGCTTTCAGGGCGCCTCCCAAGAGACCCAGTACTTC. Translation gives CASSFQGASQETQYF.